The 9 T cell receptor beta chains below were found in one sample sequenced in a study of beta chain features in type 1 diabetes. The entirety of the isolated RNA underwent reverse transcription, so expressed TCRB transcripts were sequenced. Measured with immunoSEQ multiplex PCR; TCRdb has only the in-frame clones, and not every one. Among under 800,000 clones listed, about 14% were seen once. Material: naive CD4+ T cells from blood. All receptors derive from a man aged 18 to 30 in good health.

This sequence joins TRBV9 and TRBJ2-2; the D is unclear. CDR3 length equals 15 residues. Trimming removed 1 base from V and 4 bases from J, with 11 bases in between. CDR1 is SGDLS, CDR2 YYNGEE, per germline. CDR3 DNA sequence: TGTGCCAGCAGCGTAAGGTCCCCGGTCACCGGGGAGCTGTTTTTT. It is translated as CASSVRSPVTGELFF.

This clone was recorded a few times. This chain links TRBV4-3 with TRBJ1-5, with 7 bases fitting TRBD1. CDR3 length: 15 residues. Losses at the gene ends were 1 base for V and 6 bases for J; bases not matched to a gene: 6. The V gene's germline CDR1 is LGHNA and CDR2 YSLEER. The CDR3 DNA reads TGCGCCAGCAGCCAAGGAGACAGGGTTGGTCAGCCCCAGCATTTT. Encoded protein: CASSQGDRVGQPQHF.

This clone was found a few times. This specimen includes other DNA sequences encoding the same CDR3. The chain is built from TRBV20-1 and TRBJ2-7; D call uncertain. The V gene's germline CDR1 is DFQATT and CDR2 SNEGSKA (reference sequence). Trimming shortened V by 3 bases and J by 3 bases, and 6 bases separated the two germline ends. The CDR3 runs to 11 residues. The CDR3 nucleotides are TGCAGTGCTAGCCGCAGCTACGAGCAGTACTTC. Its protein is CSASRSYEQYF.

This chain uses TRBV9 with TRBJ2-3, with 8 bases fitting TRBD2. Germline V gene sequence: CDR1 SGDLS, CDR2 YYNGEE. CDR3 size: 16 residues. V lost 1 base to trimming and J lost 2 bases; unmatched junction nucleotides: 6. The CDR3 sequence: CASSVTAGGSTDTQYF. The DNA for the CDR3 is TGTGCCAGCAGCGTAACGGCGGGGGGATCCACAGATACGCAGTATTTT.

The V and J genes are TRBV28 and TRBJ2-2, with 8 bases identical to TRBD2. Germline assignment: CDR1 MDHEN and CDR2 SYDVKM. With 11 bases clipped from V and 0 bases from J, the junction kept 11 bases outside the gene matches. CDR3 length: 16 residues. CDR3 sequence reads: CALAGDRGSNTGELFF. The CDR3 coding sequence is TGTGCCCTAGCGGGCGATCGGGGCTCGAACACCGGGGAGCTGTTTTTT. The full variable domain, in which reference TRBV28 and TRBJ2-2 provide the parts outside the CDR3, is DVKVTQSSRYLVKRTGEKVFLECVQDMDHENMFWYRQDPGLGLRLIYFSYDVKMKEKGDIPEGYSVSREKKERFSLILESASTNQTSMYLCALAGDRGSNTGELFFGEGSRLTVL.

CDR3 region: CASGRHRVETQYF. CDR3 DNA: TGTGCCAGCGGACGCCACAGGGTAGAGACCCAGTACTTC. The rearrangement joins TRBV7-6 to TRBJ2-5; D perhaps matches TRBD1 (6 bases). V shed 8 bases and J shed 4 bases, with 14 bases lying between them. CDR1 and CDR2 (germline): SGHVS, FNYEAQ. The CDR3 length is 13 residues.

This clone has only a few counts. The genes are TRBV5-1 and TRBJ1-1; no reliable D call. Trimming removed 1 base from V and 9 bases from J, with 22 bases in between. The germline CDR1 and CDR2 sequences are SGHRS and YFSETQ. The CDR3 contains 16 residues. The CDR3 loop is CASSLKERGGSSQAFF. The CDR3, as DNA: TGCGCCAGCAGCTTGAAGGAGCGAGGAGGGAGTTCCCAAGCTTTCTTT.

The chain links TRBV2 to TRBJ1-4; D is undetermined. The CDR3 is 14 residues long. Germline assignment: CDR1 SNHLY and CDR2 FYNNEI. V lost 5 bases to trimming and J lost 10 bases, with 17 bases between them. The CDR3 region is CASSQEQDMRKLFF. The DNA for the CDR3 is TGTGCCAGCAGTCAGGAACAAGACATGAGAAAACTGTTTTTT.

The sample holds a few counts of this clone. The V gene is TRBV4-2, the J gene TRBJ1-5; no clear D. This CDR3 comprises 16 residues. Between the trimmed V and J ends, which lost 2 bases and 6 bases, there was a span of 17 bases. Per germline, CDR1 LGHNA and CDR2 YNFKEQ. CDR3 residues: CASSQYALTEAQPQHF. For the CDR3, the DNA is TGTGCCAGCAGCCAATATGCACTAACAGAGGCTCAGCCCCAGCATTTT.